This T cell receptor beta chain is drawn from a study of T-cell memory formation after mild COVID-19. Study overall: Clusters of TCRs were largely donor specific.

After 5'RACE with constant-segment primers, TCR alpha and TCR beta cDNA libraries carrying sample barcodes and UMIs were obtained. A single record per CDR3 protein comes from TCRdb applying MiXCR to the 5' RACE reads. This table holds some 160,000 distinct CDR3 sequences, approximately 12% found once. Study results and limitations: Later expanders leaned CD4+, whereas day 15 to 85 contracting clones were balanced CD4/CD8. Some clones that responded turned up in pre-infection memory, which suggests that cross-reactive memory joined in.

This clonotype occurred a few times. Its antigen is undetermined. Sequencing was carried out using PBMCs or a T cell subset sorted from them (not recorded which). This clonotype was obtained from a man between 18 and 35 years old who had mild COVID-19 (a few samples of this study predate the infection). Cell type and time point are not known.

CDR3 in amino acids: CASSTYRGRGNTIYF. DNA for the CDR3: TGTGCCAGCAGCACCTACAGGGGCAGAGGAAACACCATATATTTT. The J gene is TRBJ1-3, the V gene TRBV11-2; TRBD1 matches at 7 bases. Germline V gives CDR1 SGHAT, CDR2 FQNNGV. J lost 4 bases, V lost 5 bases, and 8 bases had no gene match. There are 15 residues in the CDR3.